This T cell receptor (beta chain) was documented in a study of tissue T cells after allogeneic stem cell transplantation. Overall study results and limits: Anatomically similar tissues had similar TCR repertoires within each patient. Alloreactivity or antigen specificity of tissue TCRs was not determined; some clones might be host cells. Tissue-detected TCR repertoire was only partly captured by blood and spleen T cells.

Only in-frame clones appear in the TCRdb table, and some are missing; sequencing was by immunoSEQ multiplex PCR. The table has some 10,000 clones, 35% to 50% seen once; the top ten hold 1.3% to 1.5%. Germline-derived CDR1 and CDR2 are SNHLY and FYNGKV (reference sequence). V gave up 3 bases and J gave up 4 bases, with 8 bases separating them. The CDR3 runs to 13 residues. Comments on this clone: As yet, its antigen is unknown. The gene symbols are mouse symbols. The read gets to within 1 residue of the CDR3 end, and the germline J gene fills in the rest.

Sample time point: mouse harvest day 7 after allogeneic transplant. Mouse grafts combined 10^7 T-cell-depleted bone marrow cells with 10^6 splenic CD5+ T cells. Mice had MHC-mismatched B6 into BALB/c GVHD, sampled day 7 or 14. Sequencing was carried out using skin. The chain couples TRBV3 to TRBJ2-4; D perhaps matches TRBD2 (5 bases). This TCR came from a female BALB/c mouse given C57BL/6 T cells with graft-versus-host disease after an allogeneic hematopoietic cell transplant. CDR3 DNA (partial): TGTGCCAGCAGCTTCCTGGGTGAAAACACCTTGTAC. Its protein product is CASSFLGENTLY. The entire CDR3 sequence reads CASSFLGENTLYF.